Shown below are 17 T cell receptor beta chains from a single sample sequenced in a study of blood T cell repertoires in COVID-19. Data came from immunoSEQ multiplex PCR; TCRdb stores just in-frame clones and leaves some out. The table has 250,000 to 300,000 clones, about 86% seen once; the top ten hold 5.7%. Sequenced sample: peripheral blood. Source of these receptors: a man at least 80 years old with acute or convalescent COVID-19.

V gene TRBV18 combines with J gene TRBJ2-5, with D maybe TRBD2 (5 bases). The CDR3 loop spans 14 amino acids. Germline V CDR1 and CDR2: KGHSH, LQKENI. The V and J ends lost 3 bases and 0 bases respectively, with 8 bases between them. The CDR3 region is CASSPMDYQETQYF. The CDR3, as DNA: TGTGCCAGCTCACCGATGGACTACCAAGAGACCCAGTACTTC. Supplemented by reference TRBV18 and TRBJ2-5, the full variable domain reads NAGVMQNPRHLVRRRGQEARLRCSPMKGHSHVYWYRQLPEEGLKFMVYLQKENIIDESGMPKERFSAEFPKEGPSILRIQQVVRGDSAAYFCASSPMDYQETQYFGPGTRLLVL.

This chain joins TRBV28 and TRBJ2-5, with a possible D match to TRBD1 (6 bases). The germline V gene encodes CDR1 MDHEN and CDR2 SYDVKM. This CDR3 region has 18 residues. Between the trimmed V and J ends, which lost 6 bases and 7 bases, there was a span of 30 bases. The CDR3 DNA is TGTGCCAGCAGGTCGACAGGAGCCCTTGGAACGGATTTTGGGACCCAGTACTTC. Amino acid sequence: CASRSTGALGTDFGTQYF.

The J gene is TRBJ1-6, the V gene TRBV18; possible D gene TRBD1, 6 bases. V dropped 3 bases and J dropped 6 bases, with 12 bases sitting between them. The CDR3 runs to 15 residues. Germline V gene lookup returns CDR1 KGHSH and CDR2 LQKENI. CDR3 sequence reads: CASSPIQGSNSPLHF. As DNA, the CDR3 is TGTGCCAGCTCACCCATTCAGGGGTCTAATTCACCCCTCCACTTT.

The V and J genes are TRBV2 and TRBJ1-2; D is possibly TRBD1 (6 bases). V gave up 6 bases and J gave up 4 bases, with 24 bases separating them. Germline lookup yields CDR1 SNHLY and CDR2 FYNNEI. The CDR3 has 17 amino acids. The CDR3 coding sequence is TGTGCCAGCAGCGCAACCACCCCCGGCAGGGGCTTCTATGGCTACACCTTC. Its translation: CASSATTPGRGFYGYTF.

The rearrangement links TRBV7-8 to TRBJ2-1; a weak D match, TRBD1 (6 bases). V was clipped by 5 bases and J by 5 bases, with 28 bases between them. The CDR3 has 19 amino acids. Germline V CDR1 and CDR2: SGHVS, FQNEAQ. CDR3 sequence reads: CASSPTGHTLKSPDNEQFF. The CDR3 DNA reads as TGTGCCAGCAGCCCTACGGGACACACGCTAAAGTCCCCTGACAATGAGCAGTTCTTC.

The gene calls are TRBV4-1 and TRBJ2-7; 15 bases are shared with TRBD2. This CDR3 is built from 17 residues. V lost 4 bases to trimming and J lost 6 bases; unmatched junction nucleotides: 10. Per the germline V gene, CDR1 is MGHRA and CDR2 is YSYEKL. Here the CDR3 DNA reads TGCGCCAGCAGCCCTGGGACTAGCGGGAGGTGGCTTGGCGAGCAGTACTTC. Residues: CASSPGTSGRWLGEQYF.

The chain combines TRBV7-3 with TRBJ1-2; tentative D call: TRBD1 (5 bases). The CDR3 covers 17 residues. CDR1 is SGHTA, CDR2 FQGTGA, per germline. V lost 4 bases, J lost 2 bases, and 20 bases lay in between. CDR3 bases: TGTGCCAGCAGCTCGCGGGGCGACCGGAACGGAAACTATGGCTACACCTTC. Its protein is CASSSRGDRNGNYGYTF.

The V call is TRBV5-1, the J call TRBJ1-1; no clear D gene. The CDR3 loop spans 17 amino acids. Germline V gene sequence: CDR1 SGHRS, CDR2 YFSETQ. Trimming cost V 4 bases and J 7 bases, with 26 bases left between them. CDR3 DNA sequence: TGCGCCAGCAGCACGCAAAGGCTCACCGCGGCCCCCGGTGAAGCTTTCTTT. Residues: CASSTQRLTAAPGEAFF.

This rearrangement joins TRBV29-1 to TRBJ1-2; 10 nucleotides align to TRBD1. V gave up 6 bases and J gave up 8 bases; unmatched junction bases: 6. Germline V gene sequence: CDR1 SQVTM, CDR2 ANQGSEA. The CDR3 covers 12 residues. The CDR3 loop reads CSVWGQGTGYTF. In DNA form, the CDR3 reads TGCAGCGTCTGGGGACAGGGGACGGGCTACACCTTC.

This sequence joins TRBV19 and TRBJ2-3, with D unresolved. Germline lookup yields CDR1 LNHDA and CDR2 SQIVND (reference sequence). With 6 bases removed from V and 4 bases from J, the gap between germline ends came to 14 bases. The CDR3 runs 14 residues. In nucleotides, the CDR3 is TGTGCCAGTAGCCCCCTAGTCCCCCCAGATACGCAGTATTTT. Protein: CASSPLVPPDTQYF.

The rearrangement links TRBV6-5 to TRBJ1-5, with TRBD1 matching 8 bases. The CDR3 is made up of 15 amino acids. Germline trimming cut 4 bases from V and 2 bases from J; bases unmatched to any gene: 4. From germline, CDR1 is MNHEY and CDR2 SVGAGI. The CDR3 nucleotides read TGTGCCAGCAGTTGGGGGACAGGTGGCAATCAGCCCCAGCATTTT. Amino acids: CASSWGTGGNQPQHF.

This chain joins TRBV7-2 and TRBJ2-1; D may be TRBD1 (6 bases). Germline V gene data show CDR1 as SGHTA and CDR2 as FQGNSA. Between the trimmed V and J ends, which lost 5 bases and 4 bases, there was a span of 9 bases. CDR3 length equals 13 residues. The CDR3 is CASSRTEYNEQFF. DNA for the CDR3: TGTGCCAGCAGCCGGACAGAATACAATGAGCAGTTCTTC. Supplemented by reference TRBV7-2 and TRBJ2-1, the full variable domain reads GAGVSQSPSNKVTEKGKDVELRCDPISGHTALYWYRQSLGQGLEFLIYFQGNSAPDKSGLPSDRFSAERTGGSVSTLTIQRTQQEDSAVYLCASSRTEYNEQFFGPGTRLTVL.

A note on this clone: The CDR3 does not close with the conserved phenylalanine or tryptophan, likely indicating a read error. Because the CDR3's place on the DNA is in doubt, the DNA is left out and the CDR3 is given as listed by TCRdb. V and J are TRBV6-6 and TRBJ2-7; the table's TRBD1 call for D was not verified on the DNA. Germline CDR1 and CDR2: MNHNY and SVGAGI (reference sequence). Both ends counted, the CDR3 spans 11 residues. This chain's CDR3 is CASSYPRSRAC.

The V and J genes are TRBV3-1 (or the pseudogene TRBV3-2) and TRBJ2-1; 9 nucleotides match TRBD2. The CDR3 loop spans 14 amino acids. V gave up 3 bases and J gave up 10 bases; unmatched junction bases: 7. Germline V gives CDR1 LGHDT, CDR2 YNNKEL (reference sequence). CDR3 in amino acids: CASSQGGLAGEQFF. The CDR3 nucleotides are TGTGCCAGCAGCCAGGGCGGGCTAGCGGGAGAGCAGTTCTTC.

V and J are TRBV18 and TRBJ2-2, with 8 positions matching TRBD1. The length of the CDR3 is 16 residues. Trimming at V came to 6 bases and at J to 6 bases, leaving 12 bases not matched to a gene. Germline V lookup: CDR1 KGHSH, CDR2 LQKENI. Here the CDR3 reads CASSLILDRASGELFF. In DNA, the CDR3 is TGTGCCAGCTCTCTCATCCTGGACAGGGCGTCCGGGGAGCTGTTTTTT.

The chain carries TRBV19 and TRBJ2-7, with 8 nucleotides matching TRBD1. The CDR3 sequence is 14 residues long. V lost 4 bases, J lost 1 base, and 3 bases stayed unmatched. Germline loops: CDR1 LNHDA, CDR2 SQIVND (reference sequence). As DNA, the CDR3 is TGTGCCAGTAGTACCGGGACAGGATCCTACGAGCAGTACTTC. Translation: CASSTGTGSYEQYF.

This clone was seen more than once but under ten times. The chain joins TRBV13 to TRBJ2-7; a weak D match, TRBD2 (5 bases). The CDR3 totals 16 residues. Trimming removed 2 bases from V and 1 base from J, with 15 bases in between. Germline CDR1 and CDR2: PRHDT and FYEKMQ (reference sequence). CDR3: CASSLRSRGPSYEQYF. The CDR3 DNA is TGTGCCAGCAGCTTACGTTCGAGAGGGCCATCCTACGAGCAGTACTTC.